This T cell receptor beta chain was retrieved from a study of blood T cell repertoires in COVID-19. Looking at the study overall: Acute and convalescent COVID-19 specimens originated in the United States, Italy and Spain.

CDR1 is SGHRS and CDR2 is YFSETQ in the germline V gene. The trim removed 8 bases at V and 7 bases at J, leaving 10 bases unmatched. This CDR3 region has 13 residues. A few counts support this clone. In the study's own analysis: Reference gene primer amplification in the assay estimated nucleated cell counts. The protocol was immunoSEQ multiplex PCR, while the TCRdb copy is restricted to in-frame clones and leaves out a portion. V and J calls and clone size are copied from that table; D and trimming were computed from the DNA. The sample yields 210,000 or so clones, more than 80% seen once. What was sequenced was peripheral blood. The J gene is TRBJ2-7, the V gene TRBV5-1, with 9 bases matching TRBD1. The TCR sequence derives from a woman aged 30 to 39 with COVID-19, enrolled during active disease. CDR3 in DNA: TGCGCCAGTAAGGGACAGGGCCTCCAAGAGCAGTACTTC. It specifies CASKGQGLQEQYF.